This TCR beta chain is drawn from a study of blood T cell repertoires in COVID-19. As for the study in general: There were acute and convalescent COVID-19 samples, and they came from the United States, Italy and Spain. PBMCs, B-cell-depleted T cells, or T cells provided the cDNA or gDNA that made up the material.

The Seattle site enrolled patients during active infection and followed them longitudinally. Germline assignment: CDR1 MDHEN and CDR2 SYDVKM. The CDR3 totals 19 residues. The V end lost 4 bases, the J end lost 7 bases, and 32 bases lay between the germline ends. The authors' processing: By means of reference gene primer amplification, nucleated cell counts were estimated. The protocol was immunoSEQ multiplex PCR, while the TCRdb copy is restricted to in-frame clones and leaves out a portion. The V and J calls and clone size were taken over from that table, and D and trimming were inferred from the DNA. The sample has a few hundred thousand clones; more than 75% are singletons.

The chain recombines TRBV28 with TRBJ2-7; tentatively, D is TRBD1 (6 bases). The sequence was collected from a woman in her seventies with COVID-19, enrolled during active disease. The specimen sequenced was peripheral blood. The CDR3 region has the DNA TGTGCCAGCAGTTCCCTTCCAGGGGCTGGGGGATCCCCCGCAGTGGAGCAGTACTTC. This translates into CASSSLPGAGGSPAVEQYF.